This T cell receptor beta chain stems from a study of shared clonotypes between healthy human individuals. Selected positively for CCR7 and CD45RO-negative, naive CD8 cells excluded terminally differentiated effector memory CD45RA+ cells. The data were produced by immunoSEQ multiplex PCR, yet TCRdb's version contains in-frame clones alone and is incomplete. The sample lists roughly 2.1 million clones, under 95% occurring once. The receptor was isolated from a man aged 18 to 29 in good health. Some clones in this sample may be carry-over from other donors' samples. Sequences were obtained from naive CD8+ T cells from PBMCs.

The DNA for the CDR3 is TGTGCCAGCAGCTTATTCCCGGGACAGGGAGGCGGTCGCGGCTACACCTTC. Protein sequence: CASSLFPGQGGGRGYTF. The V call is TRBV7-9, the J call TRBJ1-2; 9 nucleotides line up with TRBD1. Germline V gives CDR1 SEHNR, CDR2 FQNEAQ (reference sequence). V shed 2 bases and J 8 bases; nucleotides not matched to a gene: 15. This CDR3 region has 17 residues.